This T cell receptor (beta chain) was found in a study of spatial heterogeneity in lung cancer (dated by TCRdb to between 2018 and 2021). Study-wide context: More beta-chain than alpha-chain transcripts were consistently detected, likely reflecting higher beta-chain transcript abundance. TCR repertoire features were related to nonsynonymous mutation counts determined by whole-exome sequencing of tumor tissue. TCR alpha and beta repertoires were quantitatively compared across multiple tumor regions, matched nontumor lung and blood in non-small cell lung cancer. In the raw uncorrected reads, each unique combination of TCR and UMI appeared more than ten times on average. At surgery, both alpha and beta chains were TCR-sequenced in over 200 tumor regions, approximately 64 matched nontumor lung samples and a few dozen PBMC samples.

The time point label on this specimen signifies: sample taken at primary tumor resection. TCR sequencing used whole RNA extracted from tumor and nontumor lung tissue, or from cryopreserved PBMC samples, without cell sorting. The donors were more than 65 patients from the lung TRACERx cohort who had early-stage, untreated non-small cell lung cancer. Only patients for whom sufficient RNA was available from at least two tumor regions were selected for TCR sequencing. This clonotype showed up many times. No cognate antigen has been identified for it. The record has no base qualities; no much larger clone is one base away. The CDR3 runs 13 residues from the cysteine to the phenylalanine. Kept here is only the CDR3 DNA, which spans 39 bases and is read in frame from base 1. The junction carries 11 bases between V and J, which are trimmed by 2 bases and 9 bases respectively. The CDR1 and CDR2 encoded by the germline V gene are SNHLY and FYNNEI.

The research as a whole found: Ubiquitous expanded tumor TCRs showed up in blood more often at tumor resection than at routine follow-up. Additional single-cell paired TCR alpha and beta sequencing was considered necessary to confirm, at a functional level, the hypothesis that regional TCRs recognize regional mutations.

Library preparation was by 5' RACE. Instrument used: NextSeq 500. The TCR library protocol attached a unique molecular identifier to each TCR cDNA molecule to allow correction of PCR and sequencing errors. As for the original processing: TCR identification, UMI-based error correction and CDR3 extraction were performed with Decombinator tools. Expanded TCRs were defined as those above a frequency of 2 per 1,000, corresponding to the top 1% of the tumor frequency distribution. Renyi diversity was calculated using the R vegan package after each repertoire was subsampled 100 times to 5,000 TCRs. CDR3 similarity networks were built from amino acid triplet string-kernel similarity, with CDR3s being connected when pairwise similarity was above 0.82. TCRdb handled the public reads itself, with Q25 trimming in fastp and clone calling in MiXCR, and kept productive beta chains. Rows with one shared CDR3 protein collapse into an entry with the most common genes and DNA. These V and J calls are TCRdb output, not the study's own analysis. The sample table records some 47,000 distinct CDR3 sequences; 7.5% to 8% of these occur just once. More than 10% of the sample is held by the ten biggest clonotypes.

This receptor was obtained from a female donor with early-stage non-small cell lung cancer. The sample was PBMCs, taken at surgery. The rearrangement joined TRBV2 to TRBJ2-1; the D gene is tentatively TRBD1 or TRBD2, each matching 5 bases. The CDR3: CASSEFRAGEQFF. The nucleotide sequence reads TGTGCCAGCAGTGAATTCAGGGCGGGTGAGCAGTTCTTC.